This TCR beta chain was recorded in a study of blood T cells in healthy people across ages (dated by TCRdb to the mid-2010s). Background for the entire study: In model experiments, template switching captured about one uniquely barcoded TCR beta cDNA molecule for every two T cells. To track age-related changes in TCR beta repertoire diversity, the study relied on deep sequencing normalized with unique cDNA molecular identifiers. Donors were grouped into four age groups: young (average approximately 15 years), middle-aged (around 39), aged (around 56) and long-lived (approximately 75). Using the same blood draw, the study looked at two additional independent replicas of 1 million unique cDNA reads for two donors, one aged 18 to 30 and the other aged 80 or older. The study at large found these results: Donor CMV infection status was unknown, potentially confounding age-related changes in expanded clonotypes. As age increased, observed TCR beta diversity per million T cells dropped in a roughly linear way, and a significant reduction was already evident by age about 40. Estimates of total diversity based on one million sequenced T cells were considered lower bounds and underestimates. The percentage of naive T cells measured by flow cytometry correlated strongly with observed TCR beta diversity. Compared with the aged group, the long-lived group had more naive CD4+ T cells, fewer expanded clones and increased TCR diversity, suggesting age selection. Since profiling was done on bulk unsorted PBMCs, naive and antigen-experienced compartments could not be conclusively compared.

CDR1 and CDR2 are drawn from the germline V gene (reference sequence): DFQATT, SNEGSKA. The CDR3 spans 14 residues, from the cysteine through the phenylalanine. Only CDR3 DNA is held: 42 bases, read in frame from base 1. V lost 5 bases and J lost 3 bases; the stretch between them is 17 bases long. The donors were under 40 Caucasian individuals from Russia, aged 6 to 90 years, who were systemically healthy. About 10 milliliters of peripheral blood were collected from each donor into EDTA-treated Vacutainer tubes. Ficoll-Paque density-gradient centrifugation was used to isolate PBMCs, with at least 6 million per sample. Total RNA was extracted from PBMCs with Trizol reagent, with at least 5 micrograms obtained per sample. Naive CD45RAhigh/CD27high T cell percentages were measured by flow cytometry on a PBMC aliquot from every donor. This clonotype was recorded many times. Its specific antigen is unknown. Base qualities are not provided; no much larger clone lies one nucleotide away.

Libraries were made using 5' RACE. Instrument used: Illumina HiSeq 2500. A second about 7 to 11 cycle PCR used a sample-barcoded 5' primer and a J-beta primer mix. A unique molecular identifier was introduced onto each TCR beta cDNA molecule by a template-switch 5' adaptor carrying 12 random nucleotides. At least 2.5 million CDR3-containing paired-end reads were obtained from each sample. First-strand cDNA was synthesized from all RNA with the Mint cDNA synthesis kit, primed by a TRBC-specific oligonucleotide. Following uracil-DNA glycosylase treatment, all cDNA underwent a first 18-cycle PCR with the universal primers M1SS and BC2_uni_R. Turning to the authors' computational methods: Each sample was normalized by randomly selecting 1 million high-quality reads, each carrying a distinct molecular identifier. Instead of being binned into consensus sequences, reads that shared molecular identifiers were thrown out. CDR3 identification, clonotype clustering and error correction used MiTCR with a Q25 quality threshold and the strictest error-elimination algorithm. A nonparametric unseen species model with Euler transformation was used to estimate a lower bound on total TCR beta diversity. The public reads were run again by TCRdb, first through fastp at Q25 and then through MiXCR, and only productive beta chains were kept. Entries are consolidated by CDR3 protein sequence, retaining the most common genes and DNA. TCRdb, rather than the study authors, made the V and J calls. The sample table lists about 930,000 distinct CDR3 sequences, around 29% of them with a count of one. Of the sample, roughly a tenth falls within the top ten clones.

This same sample was also taken into another study, of T cells of mothers and their children. According to the second study: The donors were nine systemically healthy Caucasian individuals, made up of three mothers and their six children. cDNA synthesis consumed the entire amount of extracted RNA, loaded at around 1.5 ug RNA in each 15 ul reaction. In the second PCR, the M1S primer added sample barcodes and 2-4 random nucleotides. Over 8.5 million TCR beta CDR3 reads came from each mother, compared with millions of reads from each child. TCR recombination output is similarly shaped by thymic selection in related and unrelated pairs, with a minor effect exerted by inherited differences. Normalized repertoire overlap was always slightly but never significantly higher in related than unrelated mother-child pairs. With a sensitivity of roughly 93 clones per million clonotypes, no persistent microchimeric T cell clones were detected. Deep NGS was used in the study to compare the TCR beta repertoires of mothers and children and to look for features that separate related mother-child pairs from unrelated individuals. Mothers averaged 40 +/- 4 years of age and children averaged roughly 12 +/- 4 years. Libraries were sequenced on Illumina HiSeq 2000 with 100+100 nt paired-end reads after adapter ligation with NEBNext reagents. Mother and child libraries were prepared a month apart and sequenced in separate runs to prevent cross-contamination. Each donor had between roughly 450,000 and 2,100,000 distinct TCR beta clonotypes identified. Naive TCR beta clonotypes were estimated from low-frequency clonotypes matched to each donor's FACS-determined naive share, without sorting.

The clonotype comes from a woman between 40 and 55 years old in good health. Sequenced: blood. The rearranged segments are TRBV20-1 and TRBJ2-7; the D gene is perhaps TRBD2, on 6 matching bases. The CDR3 sequence is CSALRDLALYEQYF. The nucleotide sequence is TGCAGTGCTCTCCGGGACTTGGCCCTCTACGAGCAGTACTTC.